The next 14 T cell receptor beta chains were all read from a single sample in a study of blood T cell repertoires in COVID-19. Using immunoSEQ multiplex PCR, the repertoire was profiled, and TCRdb retains in-frame clones only, with some absent. This table holds 110,000 or so clones, around 83% found once. Sequenced: peripheral blood. These receptor sequences come from a woman at least 80 years old with acute or convalescent COVID-19.

This chain uses TRBV29-1 with TRBJ2-3; TRBD2 might be the D (5 bases). V lost 5 bases and J lost 0, with 12 bases in between. The length of the CDR3 is 14 residues. Germline values: CDR1 SQVTM, CDR2 ANQGSEA. The DNA for the CDR3 is TGCAGCGTTCGGACTCTCGCTAGCACAGATACGCAGTATTTT. Translation: CSVRTLASTDTQYF.

This rearrangement joins TRBV6-4 to TRBJ1-6; tentatively, D is TRBD1 (5 bases). CDR1 is MRHNA, CDR2 SNTAGT, per germline. The CDR3 sequence is 15 residues long. V lost 5 bases and J 10 bases, leaving 18 bases between the germline ends. The CDR3 DNA reads as TGTGCCAGCAGTCGCTCGGGGGACGCTTCCTCACCCCTCCACTTT. Its translation is CASSRSGDASSPLHF.

V gene TRBV27 combines with J gene TRBJ2-7; 9 bases fit TRBD1. Germline assignment: CDR1 MNHEY and CDR2 SMNVEV (reference sequence). CDR3 length equals 15 residues. With 5 bases clipped from V and 0 bases from J, the junction kept 5 bases outside the gene matches. CDR3 in DNA: TGTGCCAGCAGTGGGGGGACAGGGAGCTCCTACGAGCAGTACTTC. This translates into CASSGGTGSSYEQYF.

This sequence joins TRBV4-1 and TRBJ2-2; 7 bases fit TRBD2. Germline V gene data show CDR1 as MGHRA and CDR2 as YSYEKL. The CDR3 spans 15 residues. After removal of 7 bases from V and 6 bases from J, the junction contained 11 bases not matched to a gene. The CDR3 protein is CASTTGGTLAGELFF. CDR3 bases: TGCGCCAGCACTACGGGAGGTACCCTCGCCGGGGAGCTGTTTTTT.

This chain links TRBV28 with TRBJ2-2; 9 nucleotides align to TRBD1. CDR1 is MDHEN, CDR2 SYDVKM, per germline. With 5 bases clipped from V and 2 bases from J, the junction kept 3 bases outside the gene matches. CDR3 size: 15 residues. The CDR3, as DNA: TGTGCCAGCAGTCTAACAGGGGGCAACACCGGGGAGCTGTTTTTT. Amino acid sequence: CASSLTGGNTGELFF.

This chain connects TRBV28 to TRBJ2-3; 11 nucleotides align to TRBD2. The CDR3 consists of 16 residues. Germline V gene data show CDR1 as MDHEN and CDR2 as SYDVKM. The J segment lost 3 bases and the V segment lost 10 bases, leaving 12 bases of the junction unmatched. The CDR3 spells CAISRSSGRRTDTQYF. Written as DNA, the CDR3 is TGTGCCATTTCCAGGTCTAGCGGGAGGAGGACAGATACGCAGTATTTT.

This clone was seen ten or more times. This chain uses TRBV5-1 with TRBJ2-3; D is undetermined. CDR1 and CDR2 from the germline V gene are SGHRS and YFSETQ. This CDR3 spans 16 amino acids. The V and J ends lost 0 bases and 2 bases respectively, with 13 bases between them. In nucleotides, the CDR3 is TGCGCCAGCAGCTTGGGAGTTCAGGCCAACACAGATACGCAGTATTTT. This gives the protein CASSLGVQANTDTQYF.

This clone appeared once. The chain has TRBV11-3 and TRBJ2-3; D might be TRBD2 (5 bases). Germline lookup yields CDR1 SGHNT and CDR2 YENEEA. V lost 1 base and J 0 bases, leaving 14 bases between the germline ends. The CDR3 consists of 17 residues. CDR3 sequence (DNA): TGTGCCAGCAGCTTAGGAGGCGGGCGTCCTAGCACAGATACGCAGTATTTT. It translates to CASSLGGGRPSTDTQYF.

The chain is built from TRBV7-2 and TRBJ2-3; 13 bases map to TRBD2. The V gene end was trimmed by 6 bases and the J gene end by 4 bases; junction bases not matched to a gene: 7. The length of the CDR3 is 16 residues. Germline CDR1 SGHTA, CDR2 FQGNSA. In DNA, the CDR3 is TGTGCCAGCAGAAAGGGACTAGCGGGATGGGCAGATACGCAGTATTTT. Its translation: CASRKGLAGWADTQYF.

The chain is built from TRBV21-1 and TRBJ1-5; the tabulated D call, TRBD1, remains unverified against the DNA. TRBV21-1 is recorded as a pseudogene. This CDR3 is 15 amino acids long. CDR3 region: CASKKGQGPDQPQHF. DNA for the CDR3: TGTGCCAGCAAAAAAGGACAGGGGCCCGATCAGCCCCAGCATTTT.

This chain joins TRBV2 and TRBJ2-2; 7 bases line up with TRBD2. V dropped 6 bases and J dropped 3; count of bases not matched to a gene: 7. The germline V gene encodes CDR1 SNHLY and CDR2 FYNNEI. The CDR3 runs 15 residues. The chain's CDR3 is CASRGEGRDTGELFF. The CDR3 DNA follows: TGTGCCAGCAGGGGGGAGGGCCGGGACACCGGGGAGCTGTTTTTT.

J is TRBJ2-2 and V is TRBV5-8; unclear D gene. Germline assignment: CDR1 SGHTS and CDR2 YDEGEE. The CDR3 has 15 residues. Trimming shortened V by 0 bases and J by 1 base, and 7 bases separated the two germline ends. CDR3 in DNA: TGTGCCAGCAGCTTGGAGGCAGGGAACACCGGGGAGCTGTTTTTT. This translates into CASSLEAGNTGELFF.

The chain uses TRBV28 and TRBJ2-2; TRBD2 matches 12 bases. This CDR3 is built from 14 residues. From germline, CDR1 is MDHEN and CDR2 SYDVKM. Unmatched junction bases numbered 5, after V lost 11 bases and J lost 4 bases. In DNA, the CDR3 is TGTGCCGCGACGACTAGCGGGAGCACCGGGGAGCTGTTTTTT. It codes for CAATTSGSTGELFF.

The rearrangement uses TRBV27 and TRBJ2-1; 8 bases are a match to TRBD2. V gave up 4 bases and J gave up 7 bases; unmatched junction bases: 15. In germline, CDR1 is MNHEY, CDR2 SMNVEV (reference sequence). The CDR3 extends over 17 amino acids. CDR3 DNA: TGTGCCAGCAGTTCCTTTTTTAAGCGGGAGAGGGGAAATGAGCAGTTCTTC. Protein product: CASSSFFKRERGNEQFF.